Listed below are T cell receptor beta chains from one sample, sequenced in a study of CD8+ T cells in alopecia areata. Sequencing was performed with immunoSEQ multiplex PCR; in TCRdb, only in-frame clones are kept and a portion is missing. The sample holds 150,000 to 200,000 clones, over 55% seen once. This specimen was CD4+ T cells sorted from blood, taken at week 24, from a patient treated with tofacitinib. These receptors were taken from a human donor with alopecia areata. Each CDR3 is given with its conserved first and last residue. D genes are given only for firm matches. The size of a clone is reported for some rows only, either as once, few or many, or as a class for expanded clones.

j_call: TRBJ1-2
d_call: NA
v_call: TRBV5-1
clone_size: few
cdr3_nt: TGCGCCAGCAGCTTGGCCGATACGGATACGGGTGGCTACACCTTC
cdr3_aa: CASSLADTDTGGYTF

j_call: TRBJ2-7
d_call: TRBD2
v_call: TRBV7-9
clone_size: NA
cdr3_nt: TGTGCCAGCAGCTTTGGTGACCTAGCGGGGGGGCCCCGCGAGCAGTACTTC
cdr3_aa: CASSFGDLAGGPREQYF

j_call: TRBJ2-7
d_call: NA
v_call: TRBV18
clone_size: NA
cdr3_nt: TGTGCCAGCTCACCACCGGCCTACTACGAGCAGTACTTC
cdr3_aa: CASSPPAYYEQYF

j_call: TRBJ2-1
d_call: NA
v_call: TRBV7-2
clone_size: few
cdr3_nt: TGTGCCAGCAGCTTAGCGGGTCCGGGGTTGGGAGACAATGAGCAGTTCTTC
cdr3_aa: CASSLAGPGLGDNEQFF

j_call: TRBJ2-1
d_call: NA
v_call: TRBV2
clone_size: NA
cdr3_nt: TGTGCCAGCAAGGTCCCTGCTAAGGGGAATGAGCAGTTCTTC
cdr3_aa: CASKVPAKGNEQFF

j_call: TRBJ1-1
d_call: NA
v_call: TRBV6-5
clone_size: NA
cdr3_nt: TGTGCCAGCGGCCAGAACACTGAAGCTTTCTTT
cdr3_aa: CASGQNTEAFF

j_call: TRBJ1-2
d_call: NA
v_call: TRBV30
clone_size: NA
cdr3_nt: TGTGCCTGGAGTGTAACGGGGAGATATGGCTACACCTTC
cdr3_aa: CAWSVTGRYGYTF

j_call: TRBJ2-3
d_call: NA
v_call: TRBV7-2
clone_size: NA
cdr3_nt: TGTGCCAGCAGCCCCTGGAAGGAAGCAGATACGCAGTATTTT
cdr3_aa: CASSPWKEADTQYF

j_call: TRBJ2-3
d_call: NA
v_call: TRBV29-1
clone_size: NA
cdr3_nt: TGCAGCGTTGTCAACAGGGAGGAAAGCACAGATACGCAGTATTTT
cdr3_aa: CSVVNREESTDTQYF

j_call: TRBJ2-1
d_call: TRBD2
v_call: TRBV10-3
clone_size: few
cdr3_nt: TGTGCCCTATCAGCGGGGCGGGACAATGAGCAGTTCTTC
cdr3_aa: CALSAGRDNEQFF

j_call: TRBJ2-3
d_call: TRBD2
v_call: TRBV5-6
clone_size: NA
cdr3_nt: TGTGCCAGCAGCTTGAGGAACGCGGGGGGAACAGATACGCAGTATTTT
cdr3_aa: CASSLRNAGGTDTQYF

j_call: TRBJ2-5
d_call: NA
v_call: TRBV7-2
clone_size: NA
cdr3_nt: TGTGCCAGCACCAACCAAGAGACCCAGTACTTC
cdr3_aa: CASTNQETQYF

j_call: TRBJ1-2
d_call: NA
v_call: TRBV20-1
clone_size: NA
cdr3_nt: TGCAGTGCTACCCCCCGGGGTGGCTACACCTTC
cdr3_aa: CSATPRGGYTF

j_call: TRBJ1-2
d_call: NA
v_call: TRBV4-1
clone_size: NA
cdr3_nt: TGCGCCAGCAGCCAATCCAGCGGGGGTCGAAGTTCCTATGGCTACACCTTC
cdr3_aa: CASSQSSGGRSSYGYTF

j_call: TRBJ1-1
d_call: NA
v_call: TRBV27
clone_size: NA
cdr3_nt: TGTGCCAGCAGGAGGGACCTCCGACCGGGGCTACGCACTGAAGCTTTCTTT
cdr3_aa: CASRRDLRPGLRTEAFF

j_call: TRBJ2-3
d_call: NA
v_call: TRBV7-3
clone_size: NA
cdr3_nt: TGTGCCAGCAGCTTAAAAGGTCGAGATACGCAGTATTTT
cdr3_aa: CASSLKGRDTQYF

j_call: TRBJ2-7
d_call: NA
v_call: TRBV11-2
clone_size: NA
cdr3_nt: TGTGCCAGCAGCTTACCGATACCCGTAGAATCCGAAGGCGAGCAGTACTTC
cdr3_aa: CASSLPIPVESEGEQYF

j_call: TRBJ1-1
d_call: NA
v_call: TRBV5-1
clone_size: NA
cdr3_nt: TGCGCCAGCAGCTTGGGAGGTAGGGCTGAAGCTTTCTTT
cdr3_aa: CASSLGGRAEAFF

j_call: TRBJ2-3
d_call: TRBD1
v_call: TRBV9
clone_size: NA
cdr3_nt: TGTGCCAGCAGCGCCCGGGACAGTCGAATCTCAATCGACTATCCCCTTAGCACAGATACGCAGTATTTT
cdr3_aa: CASSARDSRISIDYPLSTDTQYF

j_call: TRBJ2-3
d_call: NA
v_call: TRBV7-2
clone_size: NA
cdr3_nt: TGTGCCAGCAGCTTATTGGGTGGTAAATTCTTCACAGATACGCAGTATTTT
cdr3_aa: CASSLLGGKFFTDTQYF

j_call: TRBJ1-3
d_call: TRBD1
v_call: TRBV7-2
clone_size: few
cdr3_nt: TGTGCCAGCAGCATCCTGACAGGGAGAAAATTTTCGAACACCATATATTTT
cdr3_aa: CASSILTGRKFSNTIYF

j_call: TRBJ2-2
d_call: NA
v_call: TRBV9
clone_size: NA
cdr3_nt: TGTGCCAGCAGCCCGCTAGGGGGGGAGCTGTTTTTT
cdr3_aa: CASSPLGGELFF

j_call: TRBJ1-1
d_call: TRBD1
v_call: TRBV4-3
clone_size: NA
cdr3_nt: TGCGCCAGCAGCCAAGATAGGGGGCGCGTAGCTTTCTTT
cdr3_aa: CASSQDRGRVAFF